Below, 6 T cell receptor beta chains from the same sample are listed, as sequenced in a study of vaccination and CD4 T cells after COVID-19. The treatment here: roughly 10-day PBMC culture with coronavirus spike peptide pools or control peptides (ViraFEST assay). Collection of the unexposed donor's CD4+ T cells took place before the COVID-19 pandemic (2011-2018). For these receptors, no antigen is known. Oncomine TCR Beta short-read sequencing was applied to DNA from cultured CD4+ T cells. TCRdb re-called the PCR reads with MiXCR, one entry per CDR3 protein. The sample carries around 6,000 distinct CDR3 sequences, under 60% recorded once. The specimen sequenced was CD4+ T cells from blood, cultured in vitro. All receptors derive from a human donor in good health.

This clonotype was observed a few times. The chain employs TRBV19 and TRBJ1-5; D gene ambiguous. This CDR3 spans 13 amino acids. V was trimmed by 5 bases and J by 5 bases, leaving 10 bases between them. Germline values: CDR1 LNHDA, CDR2 SQIVND (reference sequence). This chain's CDR3 is CASSVPSYQPQHF. The CDR3 nucleotides read TGTGCCAGTAGTGTCCCCTCTTATCAGCCCCAGCATTTT.

The chain links TRBV11-2 to TRBJ2-2; tentatively, D is TRBD1 or TRBD2 (5 bases each). This CDR3 has 15 residues. V was clipped by 5 bases and J by 3 bases, with 13 bases between them. In germline, CDR1 is SGHAT, CDR2 FQNNGV. CDR3 nucleotide sequence: TGTGCCAGCAGCCCCTTCCGGGACGACACCGGGGAGCTGTTTTTT. Translation: CASSPFRDDTGELFF.

V gene TRBV25-1 combines with J gene TRBJ1-2; the D gene is possibly TRBD1 (6 bases). The CDR3 extends over 14 amino acids. CDR1 MGHDK and CDR2 SYGVNS come from the germline V gene. Trimming shortened V by 0 bases and J by 7 bases, and 12 bases separated the two germline ends. Written as DNA, the CDR3 is TGTGCCAGCAGTGAATATCAGGGGATGGTTGGCTACACCTTC. Translating it yields CASSEYQGMVGYTF.

The genes are TRBV19 and TRBJ1-1; D not certain. Germline values: CDR1 LNHDA, CDR2 SQIVND (reference sequence). CDR3 length: 15 residues. V shed 4 bases and J shed 1 base, with 13 bases lying between them. Here the CDR3 DNA reads TGTGCCAGTAGTAATCGGGCGGGATCGAACACTGAAGCTTTCTTT. Translation gives CASSNRAGSNTEAFF.

This sequence joins TRBV7-9 and TRBJ2-2; the D call may be TRBD1 or TRBD2 (5 bases each). The germline V and J ends were trimmed by 3 bases and 2 bases, with 16 bases remaining between them. Germline-derived CDR1 and CDR2 are SEHNR and FQNEAQ (reference sequence). The CDR3 sequence is 17 residues long. CDR3 region: CASSFLRGPSNTGELFF. CDR3 in DNA: TGTGCCAGCAGCTTCCTGAGGGGACCGTCAAACACCGGGGAGCTGTTTTTT. Supplemented by reference TRBV7-9 and TRBJ2-2, the full variable domain reads DTGVSQNPRHKITKRGQNVTFRCDPISEHNRLYWYRQTLGQGPEFLTYFQNEAQLEKSRLLSDRFSAERPKGSFSTLEIQRTEQGDSAMYLCASSFLRGPSNTGELFFGEGSRLTVL.

The chain combines TRBV6-2 or TRBV6-3 with TRBJ2-1, with 8 bases fitting TRBD2. V lost 4 bases and J lost 12; bases outside the gene matches: 14. The CDR3 covers 15 residues. Germline V gene sequence: CDR1 MNHEY, CDR2 SVGEGT. CDR3 in DNA: TGTGCCAGCAGTTTGTTAGCGGGGCCGGCGTTAAGGCAGTTCTTC. Its translation: CASSLLAGPALRQFF.